What follows are 9 T cell receptor beta chains derived from one specimen sequenced in a study of metastatic and nonmetastatic thyroid tumors. Patients had received no treatment of any kind before thyroid surgery. TCRdb re-processed the PCR reads through MiXCR. The sample carries some 90,000 clones, around 9.1% recorded once. The specimen sequenced was blood. The receptors come from a female donor with papillary thyroid cancer or a benign thyroid nodule (not recorded which). Some clones in this sample may be carry-over from other donors' samples.

This chain joins TRBV11-2 and TRBJ2-3, with 13 positions matching TRBD2. J lost 0 bases, V lost 5 bases, and 5 bases had no gene match. In germline, CDR1 is SGHAT, CDR2 FQNNGV. The CDR3 runs 17 residues. CDR3 loop: CASSVLAGGTSTDTQYF. The CDR3, as DNA: TGTGCCAGCAGCGTACTAGCGGGGGGGACTAGCACAGATACGCAGTATTTT.

This clone has a count of ten or more. This chain joins TRBV30 and TRBJ2-7; 7 bases align to TRBD2. Trimming at V came to 4 bases and at J to 3 bases, leaving 6 bases not matched to a gene. CDR1 is GTSNPN and CDR2 is SVGIG in the germline V gene (reference sequence). The CDR3 is 13 amino acids. The CDR3 here is CAWTPGGDYEQYF. The CDR3 bases are TGTGCCTGGACCCCTGGGGGGGACTACGAGCAGTACTTC.

Many counts were recorded for this clone. The chain combines TRBV3-1 with TRBJ2-2, with 9 nucleotides matching TRBD2. The CDR3 is made up of 15 amino acids. With 1 base clipped from V and 6 bases from J, the junction kept 3 bases outside the gene matches. Per germline, CDR1 LGHDT and CDR2 YNNKEL (reference sequence). CDR3: CASSQVLAGPGELFF. CDR3 sequence (DNA): TGTGCCAGCAGCCAAGTTCTAGCGGGGCCCGGGGAGCTGTTTTTT. Looking up the rest from reference TRBV3-1 and TRBJ2-2 gives the full variable domain: DTAVSQTPKYLVTQMGNDKSIKCEQNLGHDTMYWYKQDSKKFLKIMFSYNNKELIINETVPNRFSPKSPDKAHLNLHINSLELGDSAVYFCASSQVLAGPGELFFGEGSRLTVL.

The sample holds many counts of this clone. This chain uses TRBV6-1 with TRBJ1-4; D is possibly TRBD1 (6 bases). V lost 8 bases and J lost 5, with 12 bases in between. Germline loops: CDR1 MNHNS, CDR2 SASEGT. CDR3 size: 13 residues. CDR3 loop: CASSNRENEKLFF. The CDR3 DNA sequence: TGTGCCAGCTCCAACAGGGAGAATGAAAAACTGTTTTTT.

This clone was counted at least ten times. V usage is TRBV12-3 or TRBV12-4 and J usage is TRBJ2-3; unclear D gene. The CDR3 spans 13 residues. V dropped 5 bases and J dropped 2 bases, with 8 bases sitting between them. CDR3 sequence reads: CASSAVTTDTQYF. The CDR3 bases are TGTGCCAGCAGTGCCGTAACCACAGATACGCAGTATTTT.

There are many counts of this clone. The chain carries TRBV2 and TRBJ1-6; unclear D gene. V dropped 5 bases and J dropped 6 bases, with 11 bases sitting between them. In germline, CDR1 is SNHLY, CDR2 FYNNEI. The CDR3 is 14 amino acids. CDR3 residues: CASSSDGVNSPLHF. In DNA, the CDR3 is TGTGCCAGCAGTTCGGACGGGGTTAATTCACCCCTCCACTTT.

This clone has more than one count but fewer than ten. The gene calls are TRBV7-9 and TRBJ1-4; D perhaps matches TRBD1 (5 bases). Germline CDR1 reads SEHNR; CDR2 reads FQNEAQ (reference sequence). V lost 5 bases and J lost 7, with 8 bases in between. The CDR3 totals 12 residues. Here the CDR3 DNA reads TGTGCCAGCAGCCGGGGGGTTGAAAAACTGTTTTTT. Protein: CASSRGVEKLFF.

This clone came up many times. Other DNA sequences of this sample code for an identical CDR3. This CDR3 reads CSVVLNRGGAFF. CDR3 sequence (DNA): TGCAGCGTAGTATTAAACAGGGGGGGAGCTTTCTTT. The rearrangement links TRBV29-1 to TRBJ1-1; 8 bases are shared with TRBD1. This CDR3 contains 12 residues. The trim removed 6 bases at V and 10 bases at J, leaving 10 bases unmatched. CDR1 and CDR2 from the germline V gene are SQVTM and ANQGSEA.

This clone was detected a few times. This chain uses TRBV19 with TRBJ1-5; no clear D gene. Germline CDR1 and CDR2: LNHDA and SQIVND (reference sequence). The CDR3 has 13 residues. The ends were cut back, 4 bases at V and 4 bases at J, with 8 bases in the middle. The CDR3 DNA sequence: TGTGCCAGTAGTACATACAAGAATCAGCCCCAGCATTTT. This sequence encodes CASSTYKNQPQHF.